This T cell receptor (beta chain) stems from a study of blood T cell repertoires in COVID-19. Study details: From the United States, Italy and Spain came samples of acute and convalescent COVID-19. From T cells, B-cell-depleted T cells, or PBMCs came the material, which was cDNA or gDNA.

Authors' data handling: Estimates of nucleated cell counts were drawn from the amplification of reference gene primers. TCRdb keeps only in-frame clones here, not all; method: immunoSEQ multiplex PCR. D and trimming were read from the DNA, whereas the V and J calls and clone size are those reported in that table. The table has tens of thousands of clones, about 91% seen once; the top ten hold approximately 6.8%. Germline V gene data show CDR1 as SGDLS and CDR2 as YYNGEE. The V end lost 4 bases, the J end lost 0 bases, and 10 bases lay between the germline ends. This CDR3 contains 15 residues. The receptor's source is a woman older than 75 with acute or convalescent COVID-19. V gene TRBV9 combines with J gene TRBJ1-4; no clear D gene. The source material was peripheral blood. The CDR3 coding sequence is TGTGCCAGCAGCATTTCCGGTGCAACTAATGAAAAACTGTTTTTT. Protein: CASSISGATNEKLFF.